The 28 T cell receptor beta chains given below trace back to one sample, sequenced in a study of Ad26.COV2.S vaccination and SARS-CoV-2 variants. Treatment reported: roughly 19 received Ad26.COV2.S at low or high dose, single or two shots; about 5 received placebo; per-sample allocation not given. Each sample was drawn 63 days after the first injection (of vaccine or placebo). TCRdb's table, derived via immunoSEQ multiplex PCR, lists solely in-frame clones and lacks some. The profile shows some 520,000 clones, roughly 87% of them singletons. Here the sequenced sample was peripheral blood, taken in a trial of Ad26.COV2.S vaccine versus placebo. The origin of the receptors is a person between 18 and 60 years old who received the Ad26.COV2.S COVID-19 vaccine or a placebo.

The rearrangement links TRBV6-2 or TRBV6-3 to TRBJ1-2, with unresolved D. CDR1 and CDR2 (germline): MNHEY, SVGEGT. V lost 6 bases and J lost 5, with 10 bases in between. The CDR3 contains 12 residues. The CDR3 here is CASSAVAYGYTF. DNA for the CDR3: TGTGCCAGCAGCGCGGTCGCGTATGGCTACACCTTC.

The CDR3: CASSLERGGGYGYTF. CDR3 coding DNA: TGTGCCAGCAGCTTAGAGAGAGGGGGAGGCTATGGCTACACCTTC. V and J are TRBV7-2 and TRBJ1-2; TRBD1 is a possible D gene (6 bases). The CDR3 consists of 15 residues. Germline loops: CDR1 SGHTA, CDR2 FQGNSA. Trimming left V 1 base short and J 4 bases short, with 13 bases between.

CDR3 region: CASNVPGTNTYEQYF. For the CDR3, the DNA is TGTGCCAGCAACGTGCCAGGGACAAACACCTACGAGCAGTACTTC. This chain joins TRBV28 and TRBJ2-7, with D maybe TRBD1 (6 bases). The germline V and J ends were trimmed by 7 bases and 2 bases, with 18 bases remaining between them. Per the germline V gene, CDR1 is MDHEN and CDR2 is SYDVKM. The CDR3 is made up of 15 amino acids.

The V gene is TRBV19, the J gene TRBJ2-1; 7 nucleotides align to TRBD2. V gave up 5 bases and J gave up 9 bases; unmatched junction bases: 13. The CDR3 covers 15 residues. Germline values: CDR1 LNHDA, CDR2 SQIVND (reference sequence). The CDR3 protein is CASSGVRERKSEQFF. DNA for the CDR3: TGTGCCAGTAGTGGCGTGCGGGAGCGTAAAAGTGAGCAGTTCTTC.

J is TRBJ1-5 and V is TRBV29-1, with 7 nucleotides matching TRBD1. The ends lost 7 bases at V and 0 bases at J; junction bases unmatched: 9. Per the germline V gene, CDR1 is SQVTM and CDR2 is ANQGSEA. The CDR3 has 15 residues. The CDR3 protein is CSAGGGRGSNQPQHF. CDR3 nucleotide sequence: TGCAGCGCAGGAGGGGGCAGGGGTAGCAATCAGCCCCAGCATTTT. Filled out from reference TRBV29-1 and TRBJ1-5, the complete variable domain reads SAVISQKPSRDICQRGTSLTIQCQVDSQVTMMFWYRQQPGQSLTLIATANQGSEATYESGFVIDKFPISRPNLTFSTLTVSNMSPEDSSIYLCSAGGGRGSNQPQHFGDGTRLSIL.

Written as DNA, the CDR3 is TGTGCCAGCAGTGAATGGGCAGATGAAAAACTGTTTTTT. As protein: CASSEWADEKLFF. This chain links TRBV25-1 with TRBJ1-4; no clear D gene. The CDR3 runs to 13 residues. V shed 1 base and J shed 6 bases, with 6 bases lying between them. Germline CDR1 is MGHDK and CDR2 is SYGVNS. Variable domain in full (rest from reference TRBV25-1 and TRBJ1-4): EADIYQTPRYLVIGTGKKITLECSQTMGHDKMYWYQQDPGMELHLIHYSYGVNSTEKGDLSSESTVSRIRTEHFPLTLESARPSHTSQYLCASSEWADEKLFFGSGTQLSVL.

The chain combines TRBV2 with TRBJ2-7; D uncertain. The CDR3 totals 13 residues. Trimming cost V 6 bases and J 0 bases, with 9 bases left between them. The V gene's germline CDR1 is SNHLY and CDR2 FYNNEI. As DNA, the CDR3 is TGTGCCAGCAGCCAGAGGAGCTCCTACGAGCAGTACTTC. This translates into CASSQRSSYEQYF.

The chain carries TRBV28 and TRBJ2-1; tentative D call: TRBD2 (5 bases). Trimming stripped 5 bases from V and 0 bases from J, with 8 bases between. The CDR3 totals 14 residues. CDR1 is MDHEN and CDR2 is SYDVKM in the germline V gene. This CDR3 is CASSTLVSYNEQFF. CDR3 in DNA: TGTGCCAGCAGTACACTAGTCTCCTACAATGAGCAGTTCTTC.

Comment on this clone: Other DNA sequences from this sample encode an identical CDR3 as well. The rearrangement joins TRBV5-4 to TRBJ1-4; possibly TRBD1 for D (5 bases). The CDR3 is 14 residues long. The ends were cut back, 2 bases at V and 6 bases at J, with 11 bases in the middle. Germline V gene sequence: CDR1 SGHNT, CDR2 YYREEE (reference sequence). The CDR3 coding sequence is TGTGCCAGCAGCTTTCTGGGAGGGGATGAAAAACTGTTTTTT. It is translated as CASSFLGGDEKLFF. The full variable domain, rest sourced from reference TRBV5-4 and TRBJ1-4, is ETGVTQSPTHLIKTRGQQVTLRCSSQSGHNTVSWYQQALGQGPQFIFQYYREEENGRGNFPPRFSGLQFPNYSSELNVNALELDDSALYLCASSFLGGDEKLFFGSGTQLSVL.

The chain is built from TRBV4-3 and TRBJ2-2; 8 bases agree with TRBD2. CDR1 is LGHNA and CDR2 is YSLEER in the germline V gene. The CDR3 has 17 amino acids. V shed 0 bases and J 7 bases; nucleotides not matched to a gene: 10. This CDR3 is CASSQDPSGSRHGELFF. For the CDR3, the DNA is TGCGCCAGCAGCCAAGATCCCAGCGGGAGTAGGCACGGGGAGCTGTTTTTT.

The chain uses TRBV7-9 and TRBJ2-5; D is possibly TRBD2 (6 bases). V was cut by 4 bases and J by 4 bases, with 13 bases left in between. Germline-derived CDR1 and CDR2 are SEHNR and FQNEAQ (reference sequence). The CDR3 covers 14 residues. The CDR3 nucleotides are TGTGCCAGCAGCTCCGACGGAGGGCCAGAGACCCAGTACTTC. It translates to CASSSDGGPETQYF.

The chain links TRBV7-8 to TRBJ2-5; D gene uncertain. V was clipped by 7 bases and J by 2 bases, with 14 bases between them. The length of the CDR3 is 14 residues. Germline V CDR1 and CDR2: SGHVS, FQNEAQ. The CDR3 is CASTLTQLQETQYF. For the CDR3, the DNA is TGTGCCAGCACCCTTACACAGCTACAAGAGACCCAGTACTTC. Combining the CDR3 with reference TRBV7-8 and TRBJ2-5 gives the whole variable domain GAGVSQSPRYKVAKRGQDVALRCDPISGHVSLFWYQQALGQGPEFLTYFQNEAQLDKSGLPSDRFFAERPEGSVSTLKIQRTQQEDSAVYLCASTLTQLQETQYFGPGTRLLVL.

The rearrangement uses TRBV28 and TRBJ1-5; D is possibly TRBD1 (5 bases). Between the trimmed V and J ends, which lost 8 bases and 5 bases, there was a span of 16 bases. CDR3 size: 14 residues. CDR1 is MDHEN, CDR2 SYDVKM, per germline. CDR3 DNA: TGTGCCAGCCGTTGGGGCGGAGTAGATCAGCCCCAGCATTTT. This sequence encodes CASRWGGVDQPQHF. The variable domain in full, completed from reference TRBV28 and TRBJ1-5, reads DVKVTQSSRYLVKRTGEKVFLECVQDMDHENMFWYRQDPGLGLRLIYFSYDVKMKEKGDIPEGYSVSREKKERFSLILESASTNQTSMYLCASRWGGVDQPQHFGDGTRLSIL.

The chain combines TRBV9 with TRBJ2-7; a possible D gene is TRBD2 (6 bases). The germline V and J ends were trimmed by 0 bases and 6 bases, with 19 bases remaining between them. Looked up from germline, CDR1 is SGDLS and CDR2 is YYNGEE. This CDR3 is 16 amino acids long. CDR3 coding DNA: TGTGCCAGCAGCGTAGGGGGTGGAGGGCAGTCAAGCGAGCAGTACTTC. Protein: CASSVGGGGQSSEQYF.

For the CDR3, the DNA is TGTGCCAGCAGCAAGGGGGACAGGCCCTATTCACCCCTCCACTTT. Amino acids: CASSKGDRPYSPLHF. The rearrangement links TRBV5-6 to TRBJ1-6; TRBD1 aligns across 8 bases. CDR1 and CDR2 from the germline V gene are SGHDT and YYEEEE. The trim removed 4 bases at V and 8 bases at J, leaving 8 bases unmatched. The CDR3 is made up of 15 amino acids.

This clone is a singleton in its sample. The CDR3 sequence: CASSLKGANEQFF. The CDR3 coding sequence is TGTGCCAGCAGTTTGAAAGGGGCCAATGAGCAGTTCTTC. J is TRBJ2-1 and V is TRBV27; D perhaps matches TRBD1 (5 bases). CDR1 is MNHEY, CDR2 SMNVEV, per germline (reference sequence). The CDR3 runs 13 residues. Trimming removed 3 bases at V and 6 bases at J, with 9 bases between.

The chain joins TRBV4-1 to TRBJ2-7, with 7 positions matching TRBD2. Per germline, CDR1 MGHRA and CDR2 YSYEKL. The length of the CDR3 is 17 residues. J gave up 2 bases and V 0 bases, and 10 bases lay outside the gene matches. Here the CDR3 DNA reads TGCGCCAGCAGCCAAGAATGGTCGCGGGAGATCCCCTACGAGCAGTACTTC. Translating gives CASSQEWSREIPYEQYF.

This rearrangement joins TRBV7-9 to TRBJ1-5; tentative D call: TRBD1 (5 bases). Germline CDR1 and CDR2: SEHNR and FQNEAQ (reference sequence). The ends were cut back, 3 bases at V and 3 bases at J, with 9 bases in the middle. This CDR3 has 14 residues. CDR3 amino acids: CASSFDSSNQPQHF. The DNA of the CDR3 is TGTGCCAGCAGCTTTGACAGTTCCAATCAGCCCCAGCATTTT.

The V and J genes are TRBV27 and TRBJ1-4, with TRBD1 matching over 10 bases. The germline V gene has CDR1 MNHEY and CDR2 SMNVEV (reference sequence). CDR3 length: 15 amino acids. The V and J ends lost 5 bases and 6 bases, in that order; junction bases with no gene match: 6. The CDR3 nucleotides read TGTGCCAGCAGTCCCACGGGACAGGGGTATGAAAAACTGTTTTTT. This gives the protein CASSPTGQGYEKLFF.

V usage is TRBV28 and J usage is TRBJ2-7; 12 bases match TRBD1. V shed 3 bases, J shed 6 bases, and the junction held 9 bases outside the gene matches. Germline V gives CDR1 MDHEN, CDR2 SYDVKM. The CDR3 has 16 amino acids. The CDR3 DNA sequence: TGTGCCAGCAGTTTGCATAAGGGACAGGGGGCTGGCGAGCAGTACTTC. It translates to CASSLHKGQGAGEQYF.

J is TRBJ2-1 and V is TRBV27, with 10 nucleotides matching TRBD1. CDR3 length: 14 amino acids. CDR1 MNHEY and CDR2 SMNVEV come from the germline V gene (reference sequence). The junction had 1 base not matched to a gene; V was cut back by 6 bases and J by 2 bases. CDR3 sequence: CASRGTGAYNEQFF. CDR3 nucleotides: TGTGCCAGCAGGGGGACAGGGGCCTACAATGAGCAGTTCTTC.

This clone was recorded only once. Written as DNA, the CDR3 is TGTGCCAGCAGTTCGATCCGGGCCTACAATGAGCAGTTCTTC. Protein: CASSSIRAYNEQFF. The chain has TRBV28 and TRBJ2-1; no clear D gene. The CDR3 is made up of 14 amino acids. Germline values: CDR1 MDHEN, CDR2 SYDVKM. Trimming pared 4 bases from V and 2 bases from J, leaving 9 bases between. The full variable domain, completed using reference TRBV28 and TRBJ2-1, is DVKVTQSSRYLVKRTGEKVFLECVQDMDHENMFWYRQDPGLGLRLIYFSYDVKMKEKGDIPEGYSVSREKKERFSLILESASTNQTSMYLCASSSIRAYNEQFFGPGTRLTVL.

J is TRBJ2-1 and V is TRBV14, with D perhaps TRBD2 (5 bases). Germline V gene lookup returns CDR1 SGHDN and CDR2 FVKESK. CDR3 length: 15 residues. Trimming stripped 1 base from V and 7 bases from J, with 14 bases between. DNA for the CDR3: TGTGCCAGCAGCCAAGGGAGGCTAGCCTTAAATGAGCAGTTCTTC. Its protein is CASSQGRLALNEQFF. Supplemented by reference TRBV14 and TRBJ2-1, the full variable domain reads EAGVTQFPSHSVIEKGQTVTLRCDPISGHDNLYWYRRVMGKEIKFLLHFVKESKQDESGMPNNRFLAERTGGTYSTLKVQPAELEDSGVYFCASSQGRLALNEQFFGPGTRLTVL.

V is TRBV7-2 and J is TRBJ2-1, with 11 bases matching TRBD2. The CDR3 is made up of 16 amino acids. Germline V gene data show CDR1 as SGHTA and CDR2 as FQGNSA. The junction had 9 bases not matched to a gene; V was cut back by 2 bases and J by 9 bases. The CDR3 nucleotides read TGTGCCAGCAGCTTAACCCTAGCGGGAGGAGGGGTTGAGCAGTTCTTC. Encoded protein: CASSLTLAGGGVEQFF.

This clone has just one count. The V call is TRBV3-1 (or the pseudogene TRBV3-2), the J call TRBJ2-5; 9 bases fit TRBD2. V lost 0 bases, J lost 4 bases, and 6 bases stayed unmatched. Germline CDR1 and CDR2: LGHDT and YNNKEL (reference sequence). CDR3 length equals 16 residues. CDR3 nucleotide sequence: TGTGCCAGCAGCCAAGATAGAGCGGGAGGTCGAGAGACCCAGTACTTC. Protein sequence: CASSQDRAGGRETQYF.

The chain has TRBV28 and TRBJ2-1; 9 bases map to TRBD2. CDR3 length: 17 amino acids. CDR1 MDHEN and CDR2 SYDVKM come from the germline V gene. Trimming cost V 4 bases and J 6 bases; bases outside gene matches: 13. CDR3 loop: CASSSPRIAGATNEQFF. The CDR3 DNA reads TGTGCCAGCAGTTCACCCCGGATAGCGGGAGCGACCAATGAGCAGTTCTTC.

The gene calls are TRBV5-4 and TRBJ1-4; D remains unclear. This CDR3 contains 13 residues. The V gene lost 5 bases and the J gene lost 3 bases, with 8 bases spanning the gap. Germline V gene data show CDR1 as SGHNT and CDR2 as YYREEE (reference sequence). The CDR3 DNA follows: TGTGCCAGCAGTCGAGGGTCTAATGAAAAACTGTTTTTT. Its protein is CASSRGSNEKLFF.

The chain couples TRBV5-4 to TRBJ1-2; 8 nucleotides line up with TRBD1. Trimming at V came to 0 bases and at J to 12 bases, leaving 4 bases not matched to a gene. Germline CDR1 reads SGHNT; CDR2 reads YYREEE (reference sequence). This CDR3 region has 12 residues. Written as DNA, the CDR3 is TGTGCCAGCAGCTTGGCAGGGGGCGATGACACCTTC. Its translation: CASSLAGGDDTF.